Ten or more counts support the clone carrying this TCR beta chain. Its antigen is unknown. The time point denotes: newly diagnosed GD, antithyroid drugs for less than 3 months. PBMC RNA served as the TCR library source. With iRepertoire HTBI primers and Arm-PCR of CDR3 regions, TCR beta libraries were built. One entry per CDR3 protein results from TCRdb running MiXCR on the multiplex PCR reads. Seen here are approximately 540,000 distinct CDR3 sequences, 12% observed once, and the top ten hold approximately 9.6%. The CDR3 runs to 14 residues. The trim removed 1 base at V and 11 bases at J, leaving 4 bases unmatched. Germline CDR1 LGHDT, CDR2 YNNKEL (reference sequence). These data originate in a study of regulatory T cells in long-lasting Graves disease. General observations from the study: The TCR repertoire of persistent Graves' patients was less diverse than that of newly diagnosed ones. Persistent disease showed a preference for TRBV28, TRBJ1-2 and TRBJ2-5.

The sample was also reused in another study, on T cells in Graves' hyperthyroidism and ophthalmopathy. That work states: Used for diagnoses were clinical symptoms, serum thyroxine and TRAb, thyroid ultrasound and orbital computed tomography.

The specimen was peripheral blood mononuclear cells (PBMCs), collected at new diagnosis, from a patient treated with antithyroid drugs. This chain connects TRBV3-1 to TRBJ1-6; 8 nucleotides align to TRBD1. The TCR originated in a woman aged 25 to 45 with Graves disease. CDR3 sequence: CASSQVVTGAPLHF. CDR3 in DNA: TGTGCCAGCAGCCAAGTCGTGACAGGGGCACCCCTCCACTTT.